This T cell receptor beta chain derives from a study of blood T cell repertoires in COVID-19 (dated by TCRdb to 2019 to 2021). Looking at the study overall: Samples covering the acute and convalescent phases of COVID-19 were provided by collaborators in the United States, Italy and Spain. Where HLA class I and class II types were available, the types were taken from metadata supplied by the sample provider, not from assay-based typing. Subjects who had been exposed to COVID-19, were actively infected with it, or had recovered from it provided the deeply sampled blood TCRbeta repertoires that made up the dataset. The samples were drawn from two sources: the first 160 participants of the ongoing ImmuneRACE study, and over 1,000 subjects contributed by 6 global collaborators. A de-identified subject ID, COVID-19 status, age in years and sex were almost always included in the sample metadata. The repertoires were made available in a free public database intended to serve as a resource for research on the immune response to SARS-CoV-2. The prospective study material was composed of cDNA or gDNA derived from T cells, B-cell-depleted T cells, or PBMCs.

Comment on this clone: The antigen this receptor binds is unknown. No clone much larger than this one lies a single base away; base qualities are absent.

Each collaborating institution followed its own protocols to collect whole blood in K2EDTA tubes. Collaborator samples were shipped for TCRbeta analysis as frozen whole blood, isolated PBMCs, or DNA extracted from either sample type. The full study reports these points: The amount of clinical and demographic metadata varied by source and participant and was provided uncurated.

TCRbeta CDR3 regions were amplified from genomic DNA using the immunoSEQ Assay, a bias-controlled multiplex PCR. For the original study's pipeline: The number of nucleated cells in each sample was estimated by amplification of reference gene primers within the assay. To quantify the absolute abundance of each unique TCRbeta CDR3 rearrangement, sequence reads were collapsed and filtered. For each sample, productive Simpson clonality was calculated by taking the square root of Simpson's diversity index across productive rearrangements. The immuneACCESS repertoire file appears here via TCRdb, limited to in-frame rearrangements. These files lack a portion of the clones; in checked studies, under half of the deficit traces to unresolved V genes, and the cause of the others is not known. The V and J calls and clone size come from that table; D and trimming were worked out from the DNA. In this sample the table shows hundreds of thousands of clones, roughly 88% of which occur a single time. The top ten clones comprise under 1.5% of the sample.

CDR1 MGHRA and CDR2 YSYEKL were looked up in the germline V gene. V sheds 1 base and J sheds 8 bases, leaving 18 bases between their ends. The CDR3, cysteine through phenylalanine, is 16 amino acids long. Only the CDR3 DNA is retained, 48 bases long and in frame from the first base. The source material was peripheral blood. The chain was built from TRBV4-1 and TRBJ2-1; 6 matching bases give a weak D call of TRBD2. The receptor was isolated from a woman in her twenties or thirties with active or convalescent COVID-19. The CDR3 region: CASSQVIIAVSYEQFF. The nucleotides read TGCGCCAGCAGCCAAGTGATCATAGCGGTATCCTATGAGCAGTTCTTC.